This T cell receptor (beta chain) comes out of a study of blood T cell repertoires in COVID-19 (dated by TCRdb to the early 2020s). About the investigation overall: Samples covering the acute and convalescent phases of COVID-19 were provided by collaborators in the United States, Italy and Spain. The prospective study material was composed of cDNA or gDNA derived from T cells, B-cell-depleted T cells, or PBMCs. Deeply sampled blood TCRbeta repertoires from subjects exposed to, actively infected with, or recovered from COVID-19 were included in the dataset. The repertoires were released in a freely available public database intended as a resource for research on the immune response to SARS-CoV-2. Samples came from the ongoing ImmuneRACE study (first 160 participants) plus 1,254 subjects from 6 global collaborators. The sample metadata nearly always contained a de-identified subject ID, COVID-19 status, age in years and sex. Where HLA class I and class II types were available, the types were taken from metadata supplied by the sample provider, not from assay-based typing. The study at large found these results: Clinical and demographic metadata were provided uncurated, with the amount varying by source and participant.

A remark on this clone: Its antigen remains undetermined. No much larger clone is present one base from it, and per-base qualities are unavailable.

TCRbeta CDR3 regions were amplified from genomic DNA by means of the immunoSEQ Assay, a bias-controlled multiplex PCR. Per the source publication's procedure: Within the assay, amplification of reference gene primers was used to estimate how many nucleated cells each sample contained. Sequence reads were collapsed and filtered to measure the absolute abundance of every unique TCRbeta CDR3 rearrangement. For each sample, productive Simpson clonality was calculated as the square root of Simpson's diversity index over productive rearrangements. Held by TCRdb, this immuneACCESS table contains in-frame sequences only and omits some clones. Under half of the omission traces to an unresolved V gene where checked; the cause of the rest is unknown. V and J calls and clone size are given by that table; D and trimming were obtained from the DNA. Present in this sample are a few hundred thousand clones, more than 70% of which were seen just once. Of the sample, over 9.5% is held by the ten largest clones.

The CDR3 has 15 amino acids, counting the end cysteine and phenylalanine. Left in the record is the CDR3 DNA by itself, 45 bases read in frame from the first base. CDR1 and CDR2, looked up from the germline V gene, are SGHTS and YDEGEE. The V end loses 4 bases and the J end loses 0 bases, and a stretch of 10 bases separates them. In Seattle, one collaborating source enrolled patients while the infection was active and tracked those patients longitudinally over the course of disease. Collaborating institutions collected whole blood in K2EDTA tubes following their own protocols. For TCRbeta analysis, collaborators shipped samples in one of three forms: frozen whole blood, isolated PBMCs, or DNA extracted from either of those sample types.

This chain is built from TRBV5-8 and TRBJ2-2; the D gene is perhaps TRBD1, on 5 matching bases. Sequencing input: peripheral blood. This sequence originates from a woman between 50 and 59 years old with COVID-19, enrolled during active disease. CDR3 loop: CASSPGIANTGELFF. The nucleotides read TGTGCCAGCAGCCCAGGGATCGCGAACACCGGGGAGCTGTTTTTT.